A selection of T cell receptor beta chains follows, all from one sample in a study of blood T cell repertoires in COVID-19. Method: immunoSEQ multiplex PCR; TCRdb's copy keeps in-frame clones and lacks some. The repertoire consists of hundreds of thousands of clones, with roughly 82% occurring once and the leading ten covering 5.5% to 6.5%. Specimen: peripheral blood. These receptors were collected from a woman aged 80 or over with COVID-19, enrolled during active disease. Each CDR3 is given with its conserved first and last residue. Each record gives: V gene, J gene, clone size, D gene, CDR3 protein, CDR3 DNA. The D gene is left open where the match is weak. Not every row has a clone size; where given, it reads once, few, many or a size class.

>TRBV28|TRBJ2-3|-|-
CASSGHINPYTQYF
TGTGCCAGCAGCGGACATATAAATCCGTATACGCAGTATTTT
>TRBV6-5|TRBJ1-1|-|TRBD1
CASNGTGGIVTEAFF
TGTGCCAGCAACGGGACAGGGGGGATTGTAACTGAAGCTTTCTTT
>TRBV5-1|TRBJ1-1|-|-
CASSLVPTEAFF
TGCGCCAGCAGCTTGGTCCCTACTGAAGCTTTCTTT
>TRBV5-6|TRBJ2-2|-|-
CASSFYAELFF
TGTGCCAGCAGCTTCTACGCTGAGCTGTTTTTT
>TRBV7-9|TRBJ1-2|-|-
CASSLGGGRGYTF
TGTGCCAGCAGCTTAGGAGGGGGTCGAGGCTACACCTTC
>TRBV28|TRBJ1-5|-|-
CASSLNRAQPQHF
TGTGCCAGCAGTTTAAACAGGGCTCAGCCCCAGCATTTT
>TRBV6-5|TRBJ2-5|-|TRBD2
CASSYGSGGARETQYF
TGTGCCAGCAGTTACGGTTCCGGGGGGGCACGGGAGACCCAGTACTTC
>TRBV5-1|TRBJ2-5|-|TRBD2
CASSRTSAQETQYF
TGCGCCAGCAGCCGGACTAGCGCGCAAGAGACCCAGTACTTC
>TRBV19|TRBJ1-2|-|-
CASSIEGGLGYGYTF
TGTGCCAGTAGTATTGAAGGAGGATTGGGCTATGGCTACACCTTC
>TRBV11-2|TRBJ2-3|-|-
CASSLDRWGQRNTDTQYF
TGTGCCAGCAGCTTAGACCGGTGGGGCCAGCGTAACACAGATACGCAGTATTTT
>TRBV15|TRBJ1-2|few|TRBD1
CATSRDLTGTGGGYTF
TGTGCCACCAGCAGAGACCTGACAGGGACAGGCGGAGGCTACACCTTC
>TRBV19|TRBJ2-1|-|-
CASSMGSSYNEQFF
TGTGCCAGTAGTATGGGGAGCTCCTACAATGAGCAGTTCTTC
>TRBV7-3|TRBJ1-3|once|-
CASSLNPPGSGNTIYF
TGTGCCAGCAGCTTAAACCCCCCAGGGTCCGGAAACACCATATATTTT
>TRBV27|TRBJ1-1|-|-
CASSPAGPTEAFF
TGTGCCAGCAGTCCCGCGGGTCCCACTGAAGCTTTCTTT
>TRBV2|TRBJ1-3|once|-
CASSKGGPLGNTIYF
TGTGCCAGCAGTAAAGGCGGGCCCCTCGGAAACACCATATATTTT
>TRBV21-1|TRBJ1-6|-|-
CASSKGSPGSSYNSPLHF
TGTGCCAGCAGCAAAGGTTCGCCAGGTAGCTCCTATAATTCACCCCTCCACTTT
>TRBV3-1/TRBV3-2|TRBJ2-7|-|TRBD2
CASSRRTSGGEEQYF
TGTGCCAGCAGCCGCCGGACTAGCGGGGGGGAGGAGCAGTACTTC
>TRBV13|TRBJ1-2|few|TRBD1
CASSSRTGDIYGYTF
TGTGCCAGCAGCAGCAGGACAGGGGATATCTATGGCTACACCTTC
>TRBV5-6|TRBJ2-3|-|-
CASSSRRTSRSTDTQYF
TGTGCCAGCAGCTCCCGGAGGACTTCCCGTAGCACAGATACGCAGTATTTT
>TRBV6-5|TRBJ1-1|once|-
CASRSQGSTEAFF
TGTGCCAGCAGGTCGCAGGGAAGTACTGAAGCTTTCTTT
>TRBV28|TRBJ2-2|-|-
CASRGAGRGNTGELFF
TGTGCCAGCCGGGGGGCGGGCAGGGGGAACACCGGGGAGCTGTTTTTT
>TRBV21-1|TRBJ1-2|-|-
CASSSIEDRGRGYTF
TGTGCCAGCAGCTCCATCGAGGACAGGGGGCGCGGCTACACCTTC
>TRBV19|TRBJ1-2|-|-
CASIQDRIYGYTF
TGTGCCAGTATCCAAGACAGGATCTATGGCTACACCTTC
>TRBV6-2/TRBV6-3|TRBJ1-3|-|-
CASSFPAGSERPTIYF
TGTGCCAGCAGTTTTCCTGCGGGGTCGGAGCGCCCCACCATATATTTT
>TRBV6-5|TRBJ1-2|few|TRBD1
CASRRTGEGYGYTF
TGTGCCAGCAGACGGACAGGGGAGGGATATGGCTACACCTTC
>TRBV5-4|TRBJ2-5|-|-
CASSSGQTKETQYF
TGTGCCAGCAGCTCAGGACAGACCAAGGAGACCCAGTACTTC
>TRBV7-9|TRBJ2-3|-|-
CASSPAGTQYF
TGTGCCAGCAGCCCCGCAGGGACGCAGTATTTT
>TRBV6-1|TRBJ2-1|-|TRBD2
CASSEVLAGGPYNEQFF
TGTGCCAGCAGTGAAGTCTTAGCGGGGGGCCCCTACAATGAGCAGTTCTTC
>TRBV18|TRBJ1-3|few|-
CASSPPKSSGNTIYF
TGTGCCAGCTCACCACCCAAGAGCTCTGGAAACACCATATATTTT
>TRBV28|TRBJ2-5|-|-
CASSSGQLQETQYF
TGTGCCAGCAGTTCCGGACAGTTACAAGAGACCCAGTACTTC
>TRBV7-2|TRBJ2-3|-|-
CASSLVRGTDTQYF
TGTGCCAGCAGCTTAGTACGGGGCACAGATACGCAGTATTTT
>TRBV12-3/TRBV12-4|TRBJ1-4|-|TRBD1
CASSFLQGAGLFF
TGTGCCAGCAGTTTTCTCCAGGGGGCTGGCCTGTTTTTT